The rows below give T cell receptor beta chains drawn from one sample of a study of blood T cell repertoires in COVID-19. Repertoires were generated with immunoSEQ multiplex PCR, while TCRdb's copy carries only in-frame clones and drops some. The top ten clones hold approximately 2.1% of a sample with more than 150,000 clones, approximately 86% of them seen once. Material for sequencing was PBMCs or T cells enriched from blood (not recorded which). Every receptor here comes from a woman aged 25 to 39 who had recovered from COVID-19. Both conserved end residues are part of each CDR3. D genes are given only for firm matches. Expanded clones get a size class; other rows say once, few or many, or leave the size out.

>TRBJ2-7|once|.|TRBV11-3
TGTGCCAGCACCGCGGGGACTCATCCTTCCTACGAGCAGTACTTC
CASTAGTHPSYEQYF
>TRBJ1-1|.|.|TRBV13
TGTGCCAGCAGCTTCTCTGGGCGCACTGAAGCTTTCTTT
CASSFSGRTEAFF
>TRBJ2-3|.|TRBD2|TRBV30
TGTGCCTGGAGTGTAGGGCTAGCGGGTAGCACAGATACGCAGTATTTT
CAWSVGLAGSTDTQYF
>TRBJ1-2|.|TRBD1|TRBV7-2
TGTGCCAGCAGTCAACTGAGGCAGGGGGGAGGCTACACCTTC
CASSQLRQGGGYTF
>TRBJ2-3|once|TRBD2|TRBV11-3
TGTGCCAGCAGCTTAGATATCGGGACTAGCGGGTGGAGCACAGATACGCAGTATTTT
CASSLDIGTSGWSTDTQYF
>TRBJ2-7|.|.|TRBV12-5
TGTGCTAGTGGTTTGGACAGGGATTGGCAGTACTTC
CASGLDRDWQYF
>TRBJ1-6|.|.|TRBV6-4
TGTGCCAGCAGAGTACAGGCGAGCTCCTATAATTCACCCCTCCACTTT
CASRVQASSYNSPLHF
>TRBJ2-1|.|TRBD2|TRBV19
TGTGCCAGTAGTAGTCTAGCGGGGTCTAACAATGAGCAGTTCTTC
CASSSLAGSNNEQFF
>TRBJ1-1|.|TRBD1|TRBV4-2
TGTGCCAGCAGCCAAGGGAGGACAGGGCTAAACACTGAAGCTTTCTTT
CASSQGRTGLNTEAFF
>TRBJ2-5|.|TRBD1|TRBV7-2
TGTGCCAGCAGCGACCGGGACAGAGAAGAGACCCAGTACTTC
CASSDRDREETQYF
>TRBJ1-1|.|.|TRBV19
TGTGCCAGTAGTATTCCCCTCGGGCAGGCCGGGGACACTGAAGCTTTCTTT
CASSIPLGQAGDTEAFF
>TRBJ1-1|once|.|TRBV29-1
TGCAGCGCGGGCCTTATGAACACTGAAGCTTTCTTT
CSAGLMNTEAFF
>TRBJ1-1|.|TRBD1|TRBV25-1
TGTGCCACAAGGGGGTGGACAGGGGGTTCCGACACTGAAGCTTTCTTT
CATRGWTGGSDTEAFF
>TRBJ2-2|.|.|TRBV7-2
TGTGCCAGCAGCTCCGGAGACGGGGGGCGTACCGGGGAGCTGTTTTTT
CASSSGDGGRTGELFF
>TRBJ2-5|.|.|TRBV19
TGTGCCAGTGGGGACCGAGGGGGTCCCGCAGAGACCCAGTACTTC
CASGDRGGPAETQYF
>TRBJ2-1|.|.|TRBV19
TGTGCCAGTAGTATACGGTTTGGGGGGAATGAGCAGTTCTTC
CASSIRFGGNEQFF
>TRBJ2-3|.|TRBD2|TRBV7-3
TGTGCCAGCAGCTTAGGACTAGCGGGGCCGGGGGATACGCAGTATTTT
CASSLGLAGPGDTQYF
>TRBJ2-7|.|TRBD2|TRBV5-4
TGTGCCAGCAGCTTCTCCTTGCTAGCGGACGGAGCCGAGCAGTACTTC
CASSFSLLADGAEQYF
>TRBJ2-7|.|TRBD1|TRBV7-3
TGTGCCAGCAGCTGGGACAGCTCCTACGAGCAGTACTTC
CASSWDSSYEQYF
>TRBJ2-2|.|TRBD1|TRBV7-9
TGTGCCAGCATATCCGGGACAGGGTCCGGGGAGCTGTTTTTT
CASISGTGSGELFF